These 27 T cell receptor beta chains were sequenced from one sample in a study of T cells in tuberculosis. The assay was immunoSEQ multiplex PCR, and TCRdb's table has in-frame clones only and misses some. This table holds approximately 31,000 clones, about 95% found once. What was sequenced was PBMCs. The source is a donor aged 5-35 years with latent tuberculosis or without tuberculosis infection.

The rearrangement links TRBV6-4 to TRBJ2-2; D gene ambiguous. The CDR3 sequence is 17 residues long. Germline loops: CDR1 MRHNA, CDR2 SNTAGT. Deletions cut 0 bases from V and 1 base from J, with 12 bases between. The CDR3 DNA follows: TGTGCCAGCAGTGACTCATCAGGCACTCTGAACACCGGGGAGCTGTTTTTT. Protein sequence: CASSDSSGTLNTGELFF.

The gene calls are TRBV7-9 and TRBJ2-1; 7 bases are a match to TRBD1. The CDR3 has 15 residues. Losses at the gene ends were 6 bases for V and 1 base for J; bases not matched to a gene: 6. CDR1 is SEHNR, CDR2 FQNEAQ, per germline (reference sequence). CDR3 in amino acids: CASSPTGESYNEQFF. As DNA, the CDR3 is TGTGCCAGCAGTCCCACAGGGGAATCCTACAATGAGCAGTTCTTC.

CDR3 protein: CASSDWLADNEQFF. CDR3 nucleotide sequence: TGTGCCAGCAGTGACTGGCTAGCGGACAATGAGCAGTTCTTC. The chain uses TRBV2 and TRBJ2-1; 7 nucleotides align to TRBD2. The CDR3 has 14 amino acids. Germline lookup yields CDR1 SNHLY and CDR2 FYNNEI. The J segment lost 5 bases and the V segment lost 3 bases, leaving 4 bases of the junction unmatched.

The chain recombines TRBV27 with TRBJ2-1, with 9 bases identical to TRBD2. From germline, CDR1 is MNHEY and CDR2 SMNVEV (reference sequence). Trimming at V came to 6 bases and at J to 4 bases, leaving 7 bases not matched to a gene. This CDR3 is 15 amino acids long. The CDR3 region is CASRPAGGVYNEQFF. CDR3 sequence (DNA): TGTGCCAGCAGACCCGCGGGGGGGGTATACAATGAGCAGTTCTTC.

This sequence joins TRBV6-1 and TRBJ2-3, with D unclear. Between the trimmed V and J ends, which lost 7 bases and 0 bases, there was a span of 14 bases. The CDR3 covers 15 residues. CDR1 MNHNS and CDR2 SASEGT come from the germline V gene. The CDR3 bases are TGTGCCAGCAAGGAGAACACTCCAAGCACAGATACGCAGTATTTT. The encoded protein is CASKENTPSTDTQYF.

The chain is built from TRBV7-9 and TRBJ2-1; TRBD2 agrees at 9 bases. V was clipped by 7 bases and J by 6 bases; unmatched bases: 10. Germline V gene data show CDR1 as SEHNR and CDR2 as FQNEAQ (reference sequence). The CDR3 runs to 15 residues. CDR3 sequence: CASTGGGALFNEQFF. In DNA, the CDR3 is TGTGCCAGCACCGGCGGGGGGGCCCTCTTCAATGAGCAGTTCTTC.

This sequence joins TRBV2 and TRBJ1-2, with unresolved D. Germline V CDR1 and CDR2: SNHLY, FYNNEI. This CDR3 region has 13 residues. V was shortened by 4 bases and J by 7 bases, with 13 bases between the two germline ends. CDR3 sequence reads: CASSAHEGTGYTF. CDR3 coding DNA: TGTGCCAGCAGTGCCCATGAGGGAACTGGCTACACCTTC.

V usage is TRBV7-8 and J usage is TRBJ1-1; the D is unclear. Trimming stripped 1 base from V and 1 base from J, with 10 bases between. This CDR3 comprises 15 residues. Germline V CDR1 and CDR2: SGHVS, FQNEAQ. The CDR3 protein is CASSLGPGGNTEAFF. The CDR3 bases are TGTGCCAGCAGCTTAGGGCCGGGTGGGAACACTGAAGCTTTCTTT.

This chain joins TRBV2 and TRBJ1-1; D unclear. CDR1 is SNHLY, CDR2 FYNNEI, per germline. V lost 0 bases and J lost 11, with 7 bases in between. CDR3 size: 11 residues. The CDR3 sequence is CASSEAGYAFF. Here the CDR3 DNA reads TGTGCCAGCAGTGAAGCCGGGTACGCTTTCTTT.

The chain employs TRBV7-6 and TRBJ1-1; 7 nucleotides align to TRBD1. CDR1 is SGHVS and CDR2 is FNYEAQ in the germline V gene. The V and J ends lost 5 bases and 1 base, in that order; junction bases with no gene match: 4. This CDR3 contains 14 residues. CDR3 sequence (DNA): TGTGCCAGCAGCAATTCAGGGGGGAACACTGAAGCTTTCTTT. Translated, it gives CASSNSGGNTEAFF.

The V and J genes are TRBV6-6 and TRBJ2-5, with a possible D match to TRBD1 (5 bases). The V gene's germline CDR1 is MNHNY and CDR2 SVGAGI (reference sequence). The CDR3 consists of 14 residues. Trimming took 0 bases from V and 2 from J, leaving 7 bases between them. CDR3 in amino acids: CASSYSSGQETQYF. The CDR3, as DNA: TGTGCCAGCAGTTACTCGTCAGGGCAAGAGACCCAGTACTTC.

The J gene is TRBJ2-2, the V gene TRBV19, with D tentatively TRBD1 (6 bases). Germline V gives CDR1 LNHDA, CDR2 SQIVND (reference sequence). Trimming took off 5 bases at V and 7 bases at J, with 14 bases between the two ends. CDR3 length equals 14 residues. This CDR3 reads CASSARTGFGELFF. The CDR3 DNA reads TGTGCCAGTAGTGCCAGAACAGGGTTCGGGGAGCTGTTTTTT.

This sequence joins TRBV18 and TRBJ1-2, with a weak D call TRBD1 (5 bases). The V and J ends lost 3 bases and 3 bases respectively, with 14 bases between them. The CDR3 totals 15 residues. Germline loops: CDR1 KGHSH, CDR2 LQKENI. The CDR3 DNA sequence: TGTGCCAGCTCACCTAATCGCGGGACCGACTATGGCTACACCTTC. Amino acid sequence: CASSPNRGTDYGYTF.

The genes are TRBV7-2 and TRBJ1-6; D is unclear. Trimming removed 10 bases at V and 0 bases at J, with 13 bases between. The length of the CDR3 is 15 residues. Germline lookup yields CDR1 SGHTA and CDR2 FQGNSA. The CDR3 coding sequence is TGTGCCACCAAGACCGAGGTCTCCTATAATTCACCCCTCCACTTT. This sequence encodes CATKTEVSYNSPLHF.

This rearrangement joins TRBV5-1 to TRBJ1-1, with 8 bases identical to TRBD1. CDR3 length equals 16 residues. V shed 3 bases and J 3 bases; nucleotides not matched to a gene: 10. Per the germline V gene, CDR1 is SGHRS and CDR2 is YFSETQ. The CDR3 loop reads CASSSLGRGQDTEAFF. CDR3 bases: TGCGCCAGCAGCTCCCTGGGCAGGGGGCAGGACACTGAAGCTTTCTTT.

The chain is built from TRBV5-4 and TRBJ1-3; possibly TRBD1 for D (6 bases). This CDR3 has 15 amino acids. V gave up 3 bases and J gave up 3 bases, with 13 bases separating them. CDR1 SGHNT and CDR2 YYREEE come from the germline V gene (reference sequence). The CDR3 is CASSWEQGYGNTIYF. The CDR3 DNA reads TGTGCCAGCAGCTGGGAACAGGGTTATGGAAACACCATATATTTT.

This chain joins TRBV5-1 and TRBJ1-2, with D tentatively TRBD1 (6 bases). Trimming shortened V by 0 bases and J by 4 bases, and 19 bases separated the two germline ends. Germline CDR1 reads SGHRS; CDR2 reads YFSETQ. This CDR3 has 17 residues. The CDR3 coding sequence is TGCGCCAGCAGCTTGGCCCCGTGGGGGGGCGGCTCCTATGGCTACACCTTC. Encoded protein: CASSLAPWGGGSYGYTF.

This chain links TRBV4-3 with TRBJ2-3; unclear D gene. Germline values: CDR1 LGHNA, CDR2 YSLEER. V was clipped by 4 bases and J by 2 bases, with 10 bases between them. CDR3 size: 14 residues. This CDR3 is CASSRQAYTDTQYF. The DNA of the CDR3 is TGCGCCAGCAGCCGGCAGGCCTACACAGATACGCAGTATTTT.

This rearrangement joins TRBV28 to TRBJ2-7, with TRBD1 matching 9 bases. CDR1 and CDR2 (germline): MDHEN, SYDVKM. This CDR3 region has 15 residues. V lost 4 bases, J lost 5 bases, and 9 bases stayed unmatched. This CDR3 reads CASSSPGQGSHEQYF. The CDR3 DNA follows: TGTGCCAGCAGTTCACCGGGACAGGGAAGCCACGAGCAGTACTTC. Full variable domain (rest looked up from reference TRBV28 and TRBJ2-7): DVKVTQSSRYLVKRTGEKVFLECVQDMDHENMFWYRQDPGLGLRLIYFSYDVKMKEKGDIPEGYSVSREKKERFSLILESASTNQTSMYLCASSSPGQGSHEQYFGPGTRLTVT.

Comment on this clone: Mismatch with germline at one junction end may stem from a read error. The chain carries TRBV7-3 and TRBJ2-3; 9 positions match TRBD2. This CDR3 comprises 18 residues. Germline CDR1 reads SGHTA; CDR2 reads FQGTGA. CDR3 nucleotides: TGTGCCAGCAGCATAACTACAGCGGGAGGCCCGTGGGCAGATACGCAGTATTTT. It is translated as CASSITTAGGPWADTQYF.

The chain couples TRBV9 to TRBJ2-1, with TRBD2 as a possible D gene (6 bases). Looked up from germline, CDR1 is SGDLS and CDR2 is YYNGEE. V lost 4 bases and J lost 4, with 9 bases in between. The length of the CDR3 is 13 residues. As DNA, the CDR3 is TGTGCCAGCAGCACCGGAGGGTACAATGAGCAGTTCTTC. Encoded protein: CASSTGGYNEQFF.

In DNA form, the CDR3 reads TGTGCCAGCAGTTTGGACTGGAGCTCCTACAATGAGCAGTTCTTC. Amino acid sequence: CASSLDWSSYNEQFF. V is TRBV7-9 and J is TRBJ2-1, with D perhaps matching TRBD2 (5 bases). CDR3 length: 15 residues. The V gene lost 6 bases and the J gene lost 0 bases, with 12 bases spanning the gap. CDR1 is SEHNR, CDR2 FQNEAQ, per germline (reference sequence).

The chain carries TRBV19 and TRBJ1-2; perhaps TRBD1 as D (6 bases). The CDR3 is 14 residues long. CDR1 and CDR2 from the germline V gene are LNHDA and SQIVND (reference sequence). V was shortened by 0 bases and J by 6 bases, with 11 bases between the two germline ends. The CDR3 is CASSIEGAGHGYTF. The DNA of the CDR3 is TGTGCCAGTAGTATAGAGGGGGCTGGCCATGGCTACACCTTC.

The rearrangement joins TRBV5-4 to TRBJ2-7, with a weak D call TRBD1 (6 bases). The CDR3 covers 14 residues. Germline V gives CDR1 SGHNT, CDR2 YYREEE (reference sequence). V lost 3 bases to trimming and J lost 4 bases, with 14 bases between them. CDR3 loop: CASSSMTGGYEQYF. CDR3 nucleotide sequence: TGTGCCAGCAGCTCGATGACAGGTGGTTACGAGCAGTACTTC.

V usage is TRBV6-5 and J usage is TRBJ2-3, with 7 bases identical to TRBD2. Looked up from germline, CDR1 is MNHEY and CDR2 is SVGAGI. Trimming cost V 5 bases and J 11 bases; bases outside gene matches: 4. This CDR3 spans 11 amino acids. The DNA for the CDR3 is TGTGCCAGCAGTAGCGGGGCTGTGCAGTATTTT. Translated: CASSSGAVQYF.

This rearrangement joins TRBV13 to TRBJ2-1, with 7 bases fitting TRBD2. Germline V gene lookup returns CDR1 PRHDT and CDR2 FYEKMQ (reference sequence). With V trimmed by 3 bases and J by 6 bases, 11 bases remained unmatched. The CDR3 has 16 amino acids. In DNA form, the CDR3 reads TGTGCCAGCAGCTTCGGTATTGGGGACTACTCCAATGAGCAGTTCTTC. Its protein product is CASSFGIGDYSNEQFF.

J is TRBJ2-3 and V is TRBV11-2; D unresolved. Per the germline V gene, CDR1 is SGHAT and CDR2 is FQNNGV. The CDR3 length is 16 residues. V dropped 2 bases and J dropped 0 bases, with 12 bases sitting between them. CDR3 bases: TGTGCCAGCAGCTTACGTGCGGCCGTTAGCACAGATACGCAGTATTTT. Amino acid sequence: CASSLRAAVSTDTQYF.